This is a list of T cell receptor beta chains from one sample in a study of CD8 T cells in Susac syndrome. TCRdb ran MiXCR on the immunoSEQ multiplex PCR reads and lists one entry per CDR3 protein. The sample lists about 300,000 distinct CDR3 sequences, 75% to 85% occurring once. The sequenced sample consisted of CD8+ T cells from PBMCs. The receptors come from a human donor with multiple sclerosis. Each CDR3 is given with its conserved first and last residue. Each record gives: clone size, V gene, D gene, J gene, CDR3 protein, CDR3 DNA. The D gene is left open where the match is weak. Clone size is not always given. Where it is, it says once, few, many or a class for expanded clones.

size: few; V: TRBV6-1; D: NA; J: TRBJ2-5; CDR3: CASSEVTGAGETQYF; DNA: TGTGCCAGCAGTGAAGTAACCGGGGCGGGAGAGACCCAGTACTTC
size: NA; V: TRBV6-2/TRBV6-3; D: NA; J: TRBJ2-1; CDR3: CASSTGRFYNEQFF; DNA: TGTGCCAGCAGCACAGGGAGATTTTACAATGAGCAGTTCTTC
size: NA; V: TRBV28; D: TRBD1; J: TRBJ1-5; CDR3: CASIAGDRDHQPQHF; DNA: TGTGCCAGCATCGCCGGGGACAGGGACCATCAGCCCCAGCATTTT
size: NA; V: TRBV2; D: NA; J: TRBJ2-6; CDR3: CASSEVGDAGANVLTF; DNA: TGTGCCAGCAGTGAAGTAGGGGACGCTGGGGCCAACGTCCTGACTTTC
size: NA; V: TRBV6-1; D: NA; J: TRBJ1-5; CDR3: CASSSIGGQPQHF; DNA: TGTGCCAGCAGTAGCATCGGGGGTCAGCCCCAGCATTTT
size: NA; V: TRBV12-3/TRBV12-4; D: NA; J: TRBJ1-1; CDR3: CASSPRVPGEVTEAFF; DNA: TGTGCCAGCAGCCCTCGCGTCCCGGGAGAAGTCACTGAAGCTTTCTTT
size: NA; V: TRBV7-2; D: TRBD1; J: TRBJ1-1; CDR3: CASSLFVTGGANTEAFF; DNA: TGTGCCAGCAGCTTATTCGTGACAGGGGGGGCAAACACTGAAGCTTTCTTT
size: once; V: TRBV20-1; D: NA; J: TRBJ2-2; CDR3: CSASGQWDNTGELFF; DNA: TGCAGTGCTAGTGGTCAGTGGGATAACACCGGGGAGCTGTTTTTT
size: once; V: TRBV9; D: NA; J: TRBJ1-1; CDR3: CASSEPTGIPQETDTEAFF; DNA: TGTGCCAGCAGCGAACCGACGGGGATCCCACAGGAGACGGACACTGAAGCTTTCTTT
size: NA; V: TRBV4-1; D: NA; J: TRBJ1-2; CDR3: CASSPEPGTPATNYGYTF; DNA: TGCGCCAGCAGCCCCGAGCCCGGGACACCAGCCACTAACTATGGCTACACCTTC
size: few; V: TRBV6-2/TRBV6-3; D: TRBD2; J: TRBJ2-7; CDR3: CASRLGTSETYEQYF; DNA: TGTGCCAGCAGACTCGGGACTAGCGAAACCTACGAGCAGTACTTC
size: NA; V: TRBV10-3; D: TRBD1; J: TRBJ2-7; CDR3: CAIRDPGQDYEQYF; DNA: TGTGCCATCAGAGATCCGGGACAGGACTACGAGCAGTACTTC
size: once; V: TRBV4-3; D: NA; J: TRBJ2-7; CDR3: CASSQDGVGGAYEQYF; DNA: TGCGCCAGCAGCCAAGATGGGGTCGGAGGTGCCTACGAGCAGTACTTC
size: NA; V: TRBV19; D: NA; J: TRBJ2-1; CDR3: CASSSGLHSYNEQFF; DNA: TGTGCCAGTAGTAGCGGACTACACTCCTACAATGAGCAGTTCTTC
size: NA; V: TRBV2; D: TRBD1; J: TRBJ1-2; CDR3: CASSPRQGPTNYGYTF; DNA: TGTGCCAGCAGTCCCCGACAGGGCCCCACTAACTATGGCTACACCTTC
size: NA; V: TRBV12-3/TRBV12-4; D: NA; J: TRBJ2-1; CDR3: CASSPHRIYNEQFF; DNA: TGTGCCAGCAGTCCACATAGGATTTACAATGAGCAGTTCTTC
size: NA; V: TRBV6-5; D: NA; J: TRBJ2-2; CDR3: CASTLSEWDGELFF; DNA: TGTGCCAGCACCCTATCCGAATGGGACGGGGAGCTGTTTTTT
size: NA; V: TRBV20-1; D: TRBD2; J: TRBJ2-1; CDR3: CSARDHGTTDNEQFF; DNA: TGCAGTGCTAGAGATCACGGGACTACTGACAATGAGCAGTTCTTC
size: few; V: TRBV20-1; D: NA; J: TRBJ2-3; CDR3: CSAGPGVSYTDTQYF; DNA: TGCAGTGCTGGCCCCGGAGTCTCTTACACAGATACGCAGTATTTT